A single sample is the source of the 19 T cell receptor beta chains below, sequenced in a study of T cell changes during pregnancy in multiple sclerosis. The data were produced by immunoSEQ multiplex PCR, yet TCRdb's version contains in-frame clones alone and is incomplete. The table records 60,000 to 75,000 clones, approximately 93% of them present only once. Sequenced material: CD8+ T cells from peripheral blood mononuclear cells, taken in the second trimester of pregnancy. The receptors originated from a female donor with multiple sclerosis, enrolled in a pregnancy study.

The genes are TRBV5-6 and TRBJ2-1, with a tentative D call TRBD1 (6 bases). Germline V gene lookup returns CDR1 SGHDT and CDR2 YYEEEE. V shed 2 bases and J shed 6 bases, with 12 bases lying between them. This CDR3 spans 14 amino acids. The CDR3 loop reads CASSFAGAPNEQFF. Written as DNA, the CDR3 is TGTGCCAGCAGCTTTGCAGGGGCACCCAATGAGCAGTTCTTC.

The chain has TRBV9 and TRBJ2-7; maybe TRBD1 (6 bases). CDR3 length: 13 amino acids. Germline-derived CDR1 and CDR2 are SGDLS and YYNGEE. The germline V and J ends were trimmed by 3 bases and 5 bases, with 12 bases remaining between them. CDR3 nucleotides: TGTGCCAGCAGCGGACAGGCAAACCACGAGCAGTACTTC. The encoded protein is CASSGQANHEQYF.

The sample holds a few counts of this clone. This sequence joins TRBV27 and TRBJ2-1; D unresolved. This CDR3 is built from 12 residues. The ends were cut back, 6 bases at V and 9 bases at J, with 12 bases in the middle. Germline V gives CDR1 MNHEY, CDR2 SMNVEV (reference sequence). CDR3 residues: CASSARLSEQFF. The CDR3 nucleotides read TGTGCCAGCAGCGCAAGACTGAGTGAGCAGTTCTTC.

The chain is built from TRBV19 and TRBJ2-1; D gene uncertain. The CDR3 covers 13 residues. Germline V gene sequence: CDR1 LNHDA, CDR2 SQIVND (reference sequence). V gave up 6 bases and J gave up 2 bases, with 8 bases separating them. CDR3 loop: CASSATTYNEQFF. Here the CDR3 DNA reads TGTGCCAGTAGCGCCACTACCTACAATGAGCAGTTCTTC.

The chain carries TRBV6-1 and TRBJ2-7, with 12 nucleotides matching TRBD1. The CDR3 runs to 16 residues. Germline V gene lookup returns CDR1 MNHNS and CDR2 SASEGT. With V trimmed by 2 bases and J by 7 bases, 9 bases remained unmatched. The CDR3 DNA is TGTGCCAGCAGTGAACGGTTGGGGACAGGGGGCGGGGAGCAGTACTTC. Translation gives CASSERLGTGGGEQYF.

This chain joins TRBV11-2 and TRBJ2-1, with 10 positions matching TRBD2. CDR1 and CDR2 (germline): SGHAT, FQNNGV. The CDR3 consists of 16 residues. The junction had 7 bases not matched to a gene; V was cut back by 6 bases and J by 2 bases. The CDR3 spells CASSRAGGPAYNEQFF. CDR3 coding DNA: TGTGCCAGCAGTCGAGCGGGAGGGCCAGCCTACAATGAGCAGTTCTTC.

The chain combines TRBV7-9 with TRBJ1-4; D unclear. The CDR3 consists of 12 residues. Germline loops: CDR1 SEHNR, CDR2 FQNEAQ (reference sequence). Trimming took off 1 base at V and 7 bases at J, with 4 bases between the two ends. CDR3 coding DNA: TGTGCCAGCAGCTTAGAGAGTGAAAAACTGTTTTTT. Amino acids: CASSLESEKLFF.

In regard to this clone: A read error may produce the germline difference seen at one junction end. The chain joins TRBV27 to TRBJ1-1; D is undetermined. Per germline, CDR1 MNHEY and CDR2 SMNVEV (reference sequence). CDR3 length: 14 residues. CDR3 nucleotides: TGTGCCAGCAGCCATGCGATCCGAAACAGTGAAGCTTTCTTT. Its protein is CASSHAIRNSEAFF.

The chain joins TRBV10-3 to TRBJ1-3; D is unresolved. The V gene's germline CDR1 is ENHRY and CDR2 SYGVKD. The CDR3 totals 16 residues. The germline V and J ends were trimmed by 6 bases and 2 bases, with 17 bases remaining between them. The CDR3 region has the DNA TGTGCCATCAGCGTCCTTGAATGGAGAACTGGAAACACCATATATTTT. This sequence encodes CAISVLEWRTGNTIYF.

This chain connects TRBV7-3 to TRBJ1-1; 8 nucleotides align to TRBD1. Trimming removed 5 bases from V and 4 bases from J; junction bases left unmatched: 3. The CDR3 length is 13 residues. Germline CDR1 and CDR2: SGHTA and FQGTGA. CDR3 region: CASSLTGVTEAFF. CDR3 nucleotides: TGTGCCAGCAGCCTGACAGGGGTCACTGAAGCTTTCTTT.

This clone was detected a few times. J is TRBJ1-5 and V is TRBV6-6; D not certain. The CDR3 consists of 14 residues. Trimming shortened V by 0 bases and J by 5 bases, and 8 bases separated the two germline ends. The germline CDR1 and CDR2 sequences are MNHNY and SVGAGI (reference sequence). The CDR3 DNA is TGTGCCAGCAGTTACTCAGAGAGGGATCAGCCCCAGCATTTT. Protein sequence: CASSYSERDQPQHF.

This chain joins TRBV5-1 and TRBJ1-5, with 8 bases fitting TRBD1. There are 15 residues in the CDR3. The ends lost 4 bases at V and 0 bases at J; junction bases unmatched: 3. The V gene's germline CDR1 is SGHRS and CDR2 YFSETQ. DNA of the CDR3: TGCGCCAGCAGCACGGGACAGGATAGCAATCAGCCCCAGCATTTT. Translation: CASSTGQDSNQPQHF.

The gene calls are TRBV27 and TRBJ2-7; D might be TRBD2 (5 bases). The CDR3 loop spans 14 amino acids. The V end was cut by 5 bases, the J end by 0 bases, with 11 bases between. CDR1 and CDR2 (germline): MNHEY, SMNVEV (reference sequence). CDR3 sequence reads: CASSEAESSYEQYF. The CDR3 DNA sequence: TGTGCCAGCAGTGAAGCGGAGAGCTCCTACGAGCAGTACTTC.

In regard to this clone: A junction end diverges from the germline sequence, so it may reflect a read error. The rearrangement joins TRBV7-9 to TRBJ2-7, with D maybe TRBD2 (6 bases). This CDR3 is built from 13 residues. Germline CDR1 is SEHNR and CDR2 is FQNEAQ (reference sequence). CDR3 loop: CASTLAERYEQYF. In nucleotides, the CDR3 is TGTGCCAGCACCTTAGCGGAGCGCTACGAGCAGTACTTC.

The chain combines TRBV4-3 with TRBJ2-1, with D maybe TRBD1 (5 bases). Trimming cost V 0 bases and J 9 bases, with 12 bases left between them. The germline V gene has CDR1 LGHNA and CDR2 YSLEER. The CDR3 totals 14 residues. CDR3 amino acids: CASSQDDGAAEQFF. The CDR3 DNA reads as TGCGCCAGCAGCCAAGATGATGGGGCAGCTGAGCAGTTCTTC.

A single count supports this clone. The V gene is TRBV19, the J gene TRBJ1-2, with TRBD1 identical over 9 bases. The germline V gene has CDR1 LNHDA and CDR2 SQIVND (reference sequence). The ends lost 10 bases at V and 8 bases at J; junction bases unmatched: 5. This CDR3 region has 11 residues. DNA for the CDR3: TGTGCCACCAAAACAGGGGGCGGCTACACCTTC. The encoded protein is CATKTGGGYTF.

This clone appeared a single time. J is TRBJ1-4 and V is TRBV7-9, with D possibly TRBD1 on 6 matching bases. Germline values: CDR1 SEHNR, CDR2 FQNEAQ (reference sequence). Trimming stripped 4 bases from V and 0 bases from J, with 6 bases between. The CDR3 sequence is 14 residues long. This CDR3 is CASSSGATNEKLFF. As DNA, the CDR3 is TGTGCCAGCAGCTCAGGGGCAACTAATGAAAAACTGTTTTTT.

The chain is built from TRBV4-1 and TRBJ1-2; D not certain. This CDR3 is 13 amino acids long. V dropped 4 bases and J dropped 2 bases, with 8 bases sitting between them. Germline CDR1 MGHRA, CDR2 YSYEKL. The CDR3 reads CASSLRNNYGYTF. The CDR3 DNA is TGCGCCAGCAGCCTCAGGAACAACTATGGCTACACCTTC.

The chain joins TRBV5-1 to TRBJ1-1; TRBD1 is a possible D gene (5 bases). Germline assignment: CDR1 SGHRS and CDR2 YFSETQ. Trimming removed 2 bases at V and 4 bases at J, with 15 bases between. The CDR3 consists of 15 residues. The CDR3 region is CASSFRDGVSTEAFF. The DNA for the CDR3 is TGCGCCAGCAGCTTCAGGGATGGGGTGAGCACTGAAGCTTTCTTT.